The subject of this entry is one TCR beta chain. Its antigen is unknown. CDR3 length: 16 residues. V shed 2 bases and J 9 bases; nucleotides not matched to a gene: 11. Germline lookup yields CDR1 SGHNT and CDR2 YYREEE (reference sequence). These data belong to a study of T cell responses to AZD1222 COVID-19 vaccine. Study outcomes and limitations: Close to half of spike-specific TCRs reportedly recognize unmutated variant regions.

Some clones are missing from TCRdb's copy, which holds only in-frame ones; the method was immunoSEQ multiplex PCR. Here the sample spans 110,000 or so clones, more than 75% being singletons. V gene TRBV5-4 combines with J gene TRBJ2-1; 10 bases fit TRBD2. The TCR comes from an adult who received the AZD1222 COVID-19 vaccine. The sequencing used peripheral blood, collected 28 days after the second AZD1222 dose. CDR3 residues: CASSFRVLAGPIEQFF. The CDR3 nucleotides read TGTGCCAGCAGCTTCCGTGTACTAGCGGGACCAATTGAGCAGTTCTTC.